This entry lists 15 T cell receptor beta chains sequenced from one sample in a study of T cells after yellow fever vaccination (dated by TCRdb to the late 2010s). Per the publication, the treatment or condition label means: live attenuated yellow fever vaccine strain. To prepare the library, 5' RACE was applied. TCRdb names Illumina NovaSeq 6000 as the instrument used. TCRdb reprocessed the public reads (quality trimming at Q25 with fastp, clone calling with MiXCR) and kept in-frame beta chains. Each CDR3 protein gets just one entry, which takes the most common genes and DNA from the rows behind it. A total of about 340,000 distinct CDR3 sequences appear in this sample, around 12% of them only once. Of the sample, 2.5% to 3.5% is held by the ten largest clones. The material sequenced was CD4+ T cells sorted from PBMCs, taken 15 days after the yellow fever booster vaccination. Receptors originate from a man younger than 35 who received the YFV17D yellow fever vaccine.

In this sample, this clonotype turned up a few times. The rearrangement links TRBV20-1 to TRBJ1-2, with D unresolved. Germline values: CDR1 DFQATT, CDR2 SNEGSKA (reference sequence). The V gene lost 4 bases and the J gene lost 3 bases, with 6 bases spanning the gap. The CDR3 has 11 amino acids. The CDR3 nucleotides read TGCAGTGCTACCGGGTACTATGGCTACACCTTC. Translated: CSATGYYGYTF.

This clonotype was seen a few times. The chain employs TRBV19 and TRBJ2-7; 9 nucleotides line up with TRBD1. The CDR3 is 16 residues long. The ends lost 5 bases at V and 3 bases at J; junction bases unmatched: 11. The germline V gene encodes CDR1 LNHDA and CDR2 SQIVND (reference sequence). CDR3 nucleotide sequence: TGTGCCAGTAGTTCGAACCGGGACAGGGCCTTCTACGAGCAGTACTTC. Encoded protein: CASSSNRDRAFYEQYF.

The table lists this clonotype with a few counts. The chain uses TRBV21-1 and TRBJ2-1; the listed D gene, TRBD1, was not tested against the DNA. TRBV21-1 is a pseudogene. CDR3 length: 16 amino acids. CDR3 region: CASSSRLGKGYNEQFF. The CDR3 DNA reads TGTGCCAGCAGCTCCCGATTGGGGAAGGGCTACAATGAGCAGTTCTTC.

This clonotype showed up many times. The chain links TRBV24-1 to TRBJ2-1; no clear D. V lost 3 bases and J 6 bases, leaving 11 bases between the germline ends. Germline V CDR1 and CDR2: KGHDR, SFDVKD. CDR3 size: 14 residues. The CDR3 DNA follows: TGTGCCACCAGTGATACCAGGTCGGGCAATGAGCAGTTCTTC. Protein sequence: CATSDTRSGNEQFF.

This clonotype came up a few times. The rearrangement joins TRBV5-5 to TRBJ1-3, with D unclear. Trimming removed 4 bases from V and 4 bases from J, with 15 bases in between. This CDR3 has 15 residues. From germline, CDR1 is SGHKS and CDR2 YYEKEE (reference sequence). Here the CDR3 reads CASSTDGNFGNTIYF. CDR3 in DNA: TGTGCCAGCAGCACGGACGGGAACTTCGGAAACACCATATATTTT.

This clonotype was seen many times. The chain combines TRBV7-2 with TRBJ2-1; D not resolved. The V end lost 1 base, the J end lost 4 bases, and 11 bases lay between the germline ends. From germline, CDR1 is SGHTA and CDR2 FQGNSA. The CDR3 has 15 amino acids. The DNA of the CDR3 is TGTGCCAGCAGCTTAGAAGTGGGTCGGTACAATGAGCAGTTCTTC. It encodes CASSLEVGRYNEQFF.

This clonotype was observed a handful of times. CDR3 loop: CATSRDPYEQFF. The CDR3 DNA follows: TGTGCCACCAGCAGAGATCCCTATGAGCAGTTCTTC. The genes are TRBV15 and TRBJ2-1; D remains ambiguous. Germline CDR1 reads LNHNV; CDR2 reads YYDKDF (reference sequence). CDR3 length: 12 residues. V was trimmed by 0 bases and J by 8 bases, leaving 5 bases between them.

CDR3 in DNA: TGTGCCAGCAGTCCAGGGGGAAGGGGCGAGCAGTACGTC. Residues: CASSPGGRGEQYV. The rearrangement joins TRBV6-1 to TRBJ2-7; 7 bases fit TRBD1. CDR3 length: 13 amino acids. V lost 5 bases to trimming and J lost 6 bases; unmatched junction nucleotides: 7. Per germline, CDR1 MNHNS and CDR2 SASEGT.

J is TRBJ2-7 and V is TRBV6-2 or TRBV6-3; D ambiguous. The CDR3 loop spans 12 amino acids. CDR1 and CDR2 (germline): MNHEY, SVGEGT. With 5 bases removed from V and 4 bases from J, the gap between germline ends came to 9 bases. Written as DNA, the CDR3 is TGTGCCAGCAGTCCCCAGGATTACGAGCAGTACTTC. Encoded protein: CASSPQDYEQYF.

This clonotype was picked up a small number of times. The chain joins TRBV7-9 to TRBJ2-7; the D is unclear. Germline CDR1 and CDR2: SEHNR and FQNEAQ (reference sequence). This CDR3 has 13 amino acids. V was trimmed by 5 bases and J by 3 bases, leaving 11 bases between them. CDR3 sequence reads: CASSPQVGYEQYF. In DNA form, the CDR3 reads TGTGCCAGCAGCCCTCAGGTAGGCTACGAGCAGTACTTC.

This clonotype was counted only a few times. CDR3 bases: TGTGCCATCAGGGATGCTAACTATGGCTACACCTTC. Amino acid sequence: CAIRDANYGYTF. This sequence joins TRBV10-3 and TRBJ1-2; D unresolved. V was trimmed by 6 bases and J by 0 bases, leaving 5 bases between them. The CDR3 has 12 residues. Germline loops: CDR1 ENHRY, CDR2 SYGVKD.

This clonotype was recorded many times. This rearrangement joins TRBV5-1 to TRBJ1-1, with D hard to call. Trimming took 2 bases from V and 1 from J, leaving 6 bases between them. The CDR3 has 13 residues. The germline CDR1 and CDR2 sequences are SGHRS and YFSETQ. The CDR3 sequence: CASSFRQNTEAFF. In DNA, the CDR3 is TGCGCCAGCAGCTTTCGGCAGAACACTGAAGCTTTCTTT.

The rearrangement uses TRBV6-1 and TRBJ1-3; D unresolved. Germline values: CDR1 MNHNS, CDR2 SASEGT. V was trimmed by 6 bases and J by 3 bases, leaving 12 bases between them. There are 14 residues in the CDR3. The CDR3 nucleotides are TGTGCCAGCAGCCACGGATCAATTGGAAACACCATATATTTT. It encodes CASSHGSIGNTIYF.

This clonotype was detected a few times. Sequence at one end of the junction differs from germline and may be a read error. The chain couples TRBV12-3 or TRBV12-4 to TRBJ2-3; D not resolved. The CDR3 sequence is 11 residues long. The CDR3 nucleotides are TGTGCCAGCTCATACACAGATGCGCAGTATTTT. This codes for CASSYTDAQYF.

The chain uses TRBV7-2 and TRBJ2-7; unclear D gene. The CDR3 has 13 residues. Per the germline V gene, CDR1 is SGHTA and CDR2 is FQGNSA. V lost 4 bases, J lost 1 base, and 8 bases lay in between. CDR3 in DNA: TGTGCCAGCAGCTACGCAGGTTCCTACGAGCAGTACTTC. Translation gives CASSYAGSYEQYF.